This note documents a single T cell receptor beta chain sequence. This clone came up many times. Its antigen remains unidentified. Base qualities are not recorded, but no much larger clone differs from it by a single base. Between the V and J ends, shortened by 3 bases and 4 bases respectively, the junction contains 11 bases. Per the germline V gene, MRHNA is the CDR1 and SNTAGT is the CDR2. Measured from the cysteine to the phenylalanine, the CDR3 is 14 residues long. Only the CDR3 region is kept as DNA, spanning 42 bases read in frame from base 1. This sample was taken from a study of Ad26.COV2.S vaccination and SARS-CoV-2 variants (dated by TCRdb to the early 2020s). Context from the whole study: Donors in the vaccine arm were drawn from COV1001, a phase I-IIa trial of Ad26.COV2.S in healthy adults that was multicentre, randomized, double-blind and placebo-controlled. Ad26.COV2.S was administered intramuscularly at 5 x 10^10 or 1 x 10^11 viral particles, either as a single shot or as two shots given 56 days apart. The specificity and breadth of SARS-CoV-2-reactive T cell receptors after Ad26.COV2.S vaccination were assessed by TCRbeta repertoire sequencing. The TCR-sequenced set comprised roughly 30 samples: approximately 19 Ad26.COV2.S vaccine recipients, 5 placebo recipients and 8 SARS-CoV-2 convalescent individuals. Trial participants were randomized into five groups of five: low-dose or high-dose Ad26.COV2.S given once or twice, or placebo on both occasions. Investigators remained blinded to trial group allocation during experiments and outcome assessment.

The immunoSEQ Assay was the method used to sequence TCRbeta CDR3 regions. After extraction, genomic DNA underwent amplification by bias-controlled multiplex PCR, followed by high-throughput sequencing. Under the source paper's analysis protocol: To quantify the absolute abundance of every unique TCRbeta CDR3 region, sequences were collapsed and filtered. T cell fraction was estimated by normalizing TCRbeta template counts to usable DNA, with usable DNA measured through amplification of reference genes found in all nucleated cells. Repertoire TCRs were annotated as SARS-CoV-2-specific when V gene, CDR3 amino acid sequence and J gene were exactly matched to a known reactive TCR set. The reference SARS-CoV-2 TCR set was obtained from MIRA and was filtered for enrichment in COVID-19-positive ImmuneCODE repertoires, whereby public or cross-reactive TCRs were removed. Using the MIRA antigens, annotated TCRs were further analysed by specific ORF or by position within an ORF. Depth was the summed frequency of annotated unique rearrangements, while breadth was defined as annotated unique rearrangements over total unique productive rearrangements. TCR breadth was compared between groups using two-sided Wilcoxon rank-sum tests. The table comes from immuneACCESS by way of TCRdb, which keeps in-frame sequences with V and J called. Part of the clones is missing from these tables; in studies checked, under half for an unresolved V gene and the rest for unknown reasons. The DNA was the basis for D and trimming; V, J and clone size are from that table. The sample profile shows 350,000 to 400,000 clones; approximately 89% of them were found once. The ten largest clonotypes hold under 2% of the sample.

General study outcomes and caveats: Vaccine and placebo recipients had comparable non-spike TCR breadth, which fits with the vaccine containing only spike. After vaccination, spike-specific CD8+ and CD4+ T cell responses were reported to show substantial breadth. Spike-specific TCR breadth was higher in Ad26.COV2.S recipients than in placebo recipients (P = 0.0014). The authors noted that total T cell responses may have been underestimated by the TCR breadth and depth analyses. The study was not powered to compare responses between vaccine doses or regimens.

The intended sense of this specimen's treatment or condition label: some 19 received Ad26.COV2.S at low or high dose, single or two shots; 5 received placebo; per-sample allocation not given. For vaccine and placebo recipients, the sequenced repertoires came from samples collected on day 63 after the first injection. Cohort 1b enrolled some 25 adults aged 18-55 years at a single site in Boston, USA, between 29 July and 7 August 2020. Ad26.COV2.S consisted of a replication-incompetent adenovirus type 26 vector by which a prefusion-stabilized SARS-CoV-2 spike protein from the original Wuhan strain was expressed.

The sample here was peripheral blood, taken in a trial of Ad26.COV2.S vaccine versus placebo. This clonotype was obtained from a person aged 18-60 years who received the Ad26.COV2.S COVID-19 vaccine or a placebo. Recombination connected TRBV6-4 to TRBJ2-3; TRBD2 is perhaps the D gene, given 6 matching bases. The CDR3 region has the sequence CASSDRGSADTQYF. DNA sequence: TGTGCCAGCAGTGATCGGGGGTCGGCAGATACGCAGTATTTT.